This TCR beta chain was sequenced in a study of radiotherapy plus CTLA-4 blockade in lung cancer. As for the study in general: Disease control was seen in about 30% of patients, objective responses in roughly 17%. Study-wide results and limits: Tumor-derived TCR clones expanded in blood after radiotherapy plus ipilimumab. According to reports, early shifts in blood T cell clones, alongside interferon-beta, forecast response most accurately.

Comment on this clone: Antigen unknown.

TCRdb's copy holds only in-frame clones and misses some; the assay was immunoSEQ multiplex PCR. The table has some 70,000 clones, about four fifths seen once. V was cut by 6 bases and J by 5 bases, with 14 bases left in between. This CDR3 is built from 13 residues. Germline-derived CDR1 and CDR2 are MNHEY and SVGAGI. This chain joins TRBV6-5 and TRBJ2-7; TRBD1 might be the D (6 bases). The sequenced sample was peripheral blood, obtained from a patient treated with radiotherapy plus ipilimumab. The receptor was derived from a human donor with non-small cell lung cancer who had a partial response to radiotherapy plus ipilimumab. DNA of the CDR3: TGTGCCAGCAGGAACAGGGTTCGCGACGAGCAGTACTTC. Its translation: CASRNRVRDEQYF.